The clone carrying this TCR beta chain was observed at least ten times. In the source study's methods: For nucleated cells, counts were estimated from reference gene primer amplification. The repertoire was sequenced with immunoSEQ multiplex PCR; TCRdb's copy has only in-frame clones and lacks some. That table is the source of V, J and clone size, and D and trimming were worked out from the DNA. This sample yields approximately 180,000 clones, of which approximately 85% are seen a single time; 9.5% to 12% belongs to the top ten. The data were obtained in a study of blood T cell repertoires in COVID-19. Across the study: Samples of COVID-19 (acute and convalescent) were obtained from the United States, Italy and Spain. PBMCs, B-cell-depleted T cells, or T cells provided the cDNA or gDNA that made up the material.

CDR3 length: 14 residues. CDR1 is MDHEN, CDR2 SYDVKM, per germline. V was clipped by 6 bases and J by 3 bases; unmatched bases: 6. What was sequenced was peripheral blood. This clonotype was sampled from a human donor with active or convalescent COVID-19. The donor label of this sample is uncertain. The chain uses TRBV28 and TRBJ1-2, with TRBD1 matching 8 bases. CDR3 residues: CASSGQGQHYGYTF. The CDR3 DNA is TGTGCCAGCAGCGGACAGGGCCAACACTATGGCTACACCTTC.